This T cell receptor beta chain was sequenced for a study of cytotoxic CD8 clonotypes in ibrutinib-treated CLL. Findings and caveats of the study: Clonality went up at ibrutinib response and then declined back toward baseline at progression. Clonality correlated strongly with circulating CD8+ T cells and exceeded age-matched healthy donors at baseline.

The V segment lost 1 base and the J segment 2 bases; nucleotides outside the gene matches: 7. Germline-derived CDR1 and CDR2 are LGHNA and YNFKEQ. CDR3 length equals 17 residues. The assay was immunoSEQ multiplex PCR, and TCRdb's table has in-frame clones only and misses some. The table has roughly 29,000 clones, around 52% seen once; the top ten hold approximately 5%. As to this clone: Its antigen is not identified.

The V call is TRBV4-2, the J call TRBJ2-5; 10 positions agree with TRBD2. The receptor was isolated from a human donor with chronic lymphocytic leukemia. The sequencing used PBMCs, collected before ibrutinib treatment. This CDR3 is CASSQAPGLADQETQYF. The CDR3 DNA reads TGTGCCAGCAGCCAAGCCCCCGGACTAGCGGATCAAGAGACCCAGTACTTC.